The 17 T cell receptor beta chains given below trace back to one sample, sequenced in a study of vaccination and CD4 T cells after COVID-19. The treatment is: 10-day PBMC culture with coronavirus spike peptide pools or control peptides (ViraFEST assay). Cultured CD4+ T cell DNA was sequenced using the Oncomine TCR Beta short-read assay. TCRdb called the PCR reads again in MiXCR, with one record for every CDR3 protein. This table holds roughly 14,000 distinct CDR3 sequences, roughly 50% found once. Their antigen targets remain unknown. Input material: CD4+ T cells from blood, cultured in vitro. The receptors originated from a human donor who had recovered from COVID-19.

This clonotype was seen more than once but under ten times. The V and J genes are TRBV7-2 and TRBJ1-6; TRBD1 matches 7 bases. The CDR3 runs 15 residues. Germline values: CDR1 SGHTA, CDR2 FQGNSA. The V segment lost 7 bases and the J segment 6 bases; nucleotides outside the gene matches: 9. The DNA for the CDR3 is TGTGCCAGCAACCGGGGGGGACAGAGTAATTCACCCCTCCACTTT. Translation: CASNRGGQSNSPLHF. Full variable domain (rest looked up from reference TRBV7-2 and TRBJ1-6): GAGVSQSPSNKVTEKGKDVELRCDPISGHTALYWYRQSLGQGLEFLIYFQGNSAPDKSGLPSDRFSAERTGGSVSTLTIQRTQQEDSAVYLCASNRGGQSNSPLHFGNGTRLTVT.

The V and J genes are TRBV5-1 and TRBJ2-7, with TRBD2 matching 7 bases. The CDR3 has 14 residues. Germline V gene data show CDR1 as SGHRS and CDR2 as YFSETQ. The ends lost 2 bases at V and 3 bases at J; junction bases unmatched: 5. For the CDR3, the DNA is TGCGCCAGCAGCTTTTGGACTAGGGACTACGAGCAGTACTTC. It yields the protein CASSFWTRDYEQYF.

V and J are TRBV20-1 and TRBJ2-3; TRBD2 matches at 13 bases. The CDR3 consists of 17 residues. CDR1 and CDR2 (germline): DFQATT, SNEGSKA (reference sequence). Unmatched junction bases numbered 6, after V lost 2 bases and J lost 1 base. CDR3 protein: CSARTSGRAGGTDTQYF. CDR3 bases: TGCAGTGCTAGAACTAGCGGGAGGGCAGGAGGCACAGATACGCAGTATTTT.

This sequence joins TRBV27 and TRBJ2-3; 8 bases are shared with TRBD1. CDR1 is MNHEY and CDR2 is SMNVEV in the germline V gene (reference sequence). Unmatched junction bases numbered 9, after V lost 5 bases and J lost 2 bases. This CDR3 region has 16 residues. CDR3: CASSLRAQGATDTQYF. CDR3 bases: TGTGCCAGCAGTCTCCGGGCCCAGGGGGCCACAGATACGCAGTATTTT.

This chain joins TRBV7-2 and TRBJ2-2; unclear D gene. CDR3 length equals 17 residues. The V and J ends lost 2 bases and 3 bases respectively, with 16 bases between them. In germline, CDR1 is SGHTA, CDR2 FQGNSA. The CDR3 nucleotides are TGTGCCAGCAGCTTAAGAATTAGGAATGGGGACACCGGGGAGCTGTTTTTT. It yields the protein CASSLRIRNGDTGELFF.

This clonotype was counted a few times. The DNA of the CDR3 is TGCAGTGCTAGAGGCCTGGGACAACTGAACACTCTTGGGCACTATGGCTACACCTTC. This translates into CSARGLGQLNTLGHYGYTF. The chain recombines TRBV20-1 with TRBJ1-2, with a possible D match to TRBD1 (6 bases). Germline CDR1 DFQATT, CDR2 SNEGSKA (reference sequence). Trimming pared 1 base from V and 3 bases from J, leaving 27 bases between. There are 19 residues in the CDR3.

The chain employs TRBV24-1 and TRBJ2-5; 9 nucleotides align to TRBD2. Germline-derived CDR1 and CDR2 are KGHDR and SFDVKD. The CDR3 is 18 amino acids. Trimming cost V 0 bases and J 3 bases; bases outside gene matches: 10. The CDR3 sequence is CATSDLLLAGLKKETQYF. For the CDR3, the DNA is TGTGCCACCAGTGATTTGTTGCTAGCGGGGTTAAAAAAAGAGACCCAGTACTTC.

The rearrangement links TRBV6-5 to TRBJ2-1; D possibly corresponds to TRBD2 (5 bases). The CDR3 is 15 amino acids. Germline CDR1 is MNHEY and CDR2 is SVGAGI. Trimming took off 0 bases at V and 5 bases at J, with 11 bases between the two ends. CDR3 sequence (DNA): TGTGCCAGCAGTTACTCGAGGGTAAGAAACAATGAGCAGTTCTTC. Translating gives CASSYSRVRNNEQFF.

This clonotype came up a few times. Here the CDR3 reads CASSWGGNTIYF. The CDR3 DNA reads as TGTGCCAGCAGTTGGGGGGGAAACACCATATATTTT. The chain is built from TRBV28 and TRBJ1-3, with D maybe TRBD1 (5 bases). Germline-derived CDR1 and CDR2 are MDHEN and SYDVKM. This CDR3 spans 12 amino acids. Trimming cost V 4 bases and J 4 bases, with 5 bases left between them.

This clonotype was recorded a few times. CDR3 residues: CSARDPEPGLFTF. The CDR3 DNA is TGCAGTGCTAGAGATCCTGAGCCAGGTCTCTTCACCTTC. V usage is TRBV20-1 and J usage is TRBJ1-2; the D is unclear. Germline-derived CDR1 and CDR2 are DFQATT and SNEGSKA (reference sequence). V was cut by 0 bases and J by 13 bases, with 18 bases left in between. The CDR3 consists of 13 residues.

V is TRBV11-2 and J is TRBJ2-3; D is ambiguous. Trimming cost V 2 bases and J 9 bases, with 12 bases left between them. The CDR3 has 13 amino acids. In germline, CDR1 is SGHAT, CDR2 FQNNGV. Written as DNA, the CDR3 is TGTGCCAGCAGCTTAAGCTTCTCCGGCACGCAGTATTTT. Its protein product is CASSLSFSGTQYF.

This clonotype was observed a few times. V is TRBV20-1 and J is TRBJ2-2; D unclear. The V and J ends lost 5 bases and 6 bases respectively, with 10 bases between them. The CDR3 consists of 12 residues. Germline CDR1 DFQATT, CDR2 SNEGSKA (reference sequence). The chain's CDR3 is CSALLVAGELFF. In nucleotides, the CDR3 is TGCAGTGCTCTGTTAGTCGCCGGGGAGCTGTTTTTT.

This chain uses TRBV15 with TRBJ2-5, with 9 positions matching TRBD2. Germline CDR1 reads LNHNV; CDR2 reads YYDKDF (reference sequence). After removal of 4 bases from V and 0 bases from J, the junction contained 12 bases not matched to a gene. The CDR3 contains 18 residues. The CDR3 loop is CATSKGTLAGWYQETQYF. The CDR3 coding sequence is TGTGCCACCAGCAAGGGAACCCTAGCGGGGTGGTACCAAGAGACCCAGTACTTC. The full variable domain, in which reference TRBV15 and TRBJ2-5 provide the parts outside the CDR3, is DAMVIQNPRYQVTQFGKPVTLSCSQTLNHNVMYWYQQKSSQAPKLLFHYYDKDFNNEADTPDNFQSRRPNTSFCFLDIRSPGLGDTAMYLCATSKGTLAGWYQETQYFGPGTRLLVL.

This rearrangement joins TRBV20-1 to TRBJ1-1; 7 bases map to TRBD1. Germline values: CDR1 DFQATT, CDR2 SNEGSKA (reference sequence). Trimming cost V 6 bases and J 1 base; bases outside gene matches: 5. The CDR3 totals 13 residues. The CDR3 DNA follows: TGCAGTGCAAGGGACAGTTGGAACACTGAAGCTTTCTTT. This codes for CSARDSWNTEAFF.

The chain joins TRBV5-1 to TRBJ2-2, with 8 bases aligning to TRBD2. J lost 4 bases, V lost 8 bases, and 7 bases had no gene match. The length of the CDR3 is 14 residues. The germline gives CDR1 SGHRS, CDR2 YFSETQ. The CDR3 protein is CASCPSGSTGELFF. CDR3 in DNA: TGCGCCAGTTGTCCGAGCGGGAGCACCGGGGAGCTGTTTTTT.

This clonotype counts as medium-sized. The J gene is TRBJ2-4, the V gene TRBV6-1; 8 nucleotides line up with TRBD2. After removal of 5 bases from V and 0 bases from J, the junction contained 3 bases not matched to a gene. CDR1 is MNHNS, CDR2 SASEGT, per germline. CDR3 length: 15 residues. CDR3 DNA sequence: TGTGCCAGCAGTACGGGGGGGCTAGCCAAAAACATTCAGTACTTC. Translated: CASSTGGLAKNIQYF.

This clonotype occurred a few times. The chain carries TRBV20-1 and TRBJ2-1; D is ambiguous. The assigned J gene may be wrong: the sequence end matches TRBJ2-5 better. From germline, CDR1 is DFQATT and CDR2 SNEGSKA (reference sequence). This CDR3 is built from 13 residues. This CDR3 reads CSARDLVAWAQYF. CDR3 sequence (DNA): TGCAGTGCTAGAGATCTGGTTGCCTGGGCCCAGTACTTC.